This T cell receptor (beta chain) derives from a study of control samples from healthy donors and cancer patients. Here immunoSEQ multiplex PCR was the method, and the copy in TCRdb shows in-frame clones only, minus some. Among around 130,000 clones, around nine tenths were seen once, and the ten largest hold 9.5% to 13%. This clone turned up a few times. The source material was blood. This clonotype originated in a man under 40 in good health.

Here the CDR3 reads CASSEVPRTVTGELFF. The DNA for the CDR3 is TGTGCCAGCAGTGAAGTCCCCAGGACGGTCACCGGGGAGCTGTTTTTT. The chain is built from TRBV6-1 and TRBJ2-2; D not resolved. With 1 base removed from V and 4 bases from J, the gap between germline ends came to 13 bases. Looked up from germline, CDR1 is MNHNS and CDR2 is SASEGT. This CDR3 has 16 residues.